The clone carrying this T cell receptor beta chain appeared many times. Antigen specificity is unknown. V gave up 0 bases and J gave up 8 bases; unmatched junction bases: 8. Germline V lookup: CDR1 SQVTM, CDR2 ANQGSEA. The CDR3 spans 15 residues. The data derive from a study of T-cell reconstitution after alpha-beta-depleted transplantation in children. Unique molecular identifiers were incorporated into the prepared TCRbeta library. TCRdb used MiXCR to reprocess the PCR reads, holding one entry per CDR3 protein. This sample has some 200,000 distinct CDR3 sequences; about 8.7% occur once, and the top ten carry roughly a third. Points from the study as a whole: Alpha-beta T cells about two months after transplant reportedly derived from several hundred expanded graft clones. Recipient T cells and thymic progenitors that survived were the source of the high TCRbeta diversity seen at day 60 in some patients. T-cell counts and diversity at one year following transplant were attributed mainly to newly produced T cells.

The source material was PBMCs, mostly from graft donor cells, sampled 360 days after TCRalphabeta/CD19-depleted stem cell transplant. This TCR derives from a male patient under 10 years old who had a stem cell transplant for acute myeloid leukemia, so the T cells may come from the graft donor. J is TRBJ2-1 and V is TRBV29-1; 9 nucleotides agree with TRBD2. CDR3 protein: CSVEDWASGTYEQFF. For the CDR3, the DNA is TGCAGCGTTGAAGATTGGGCTAGCGGGACCTATGAGCAGTTCTTC.